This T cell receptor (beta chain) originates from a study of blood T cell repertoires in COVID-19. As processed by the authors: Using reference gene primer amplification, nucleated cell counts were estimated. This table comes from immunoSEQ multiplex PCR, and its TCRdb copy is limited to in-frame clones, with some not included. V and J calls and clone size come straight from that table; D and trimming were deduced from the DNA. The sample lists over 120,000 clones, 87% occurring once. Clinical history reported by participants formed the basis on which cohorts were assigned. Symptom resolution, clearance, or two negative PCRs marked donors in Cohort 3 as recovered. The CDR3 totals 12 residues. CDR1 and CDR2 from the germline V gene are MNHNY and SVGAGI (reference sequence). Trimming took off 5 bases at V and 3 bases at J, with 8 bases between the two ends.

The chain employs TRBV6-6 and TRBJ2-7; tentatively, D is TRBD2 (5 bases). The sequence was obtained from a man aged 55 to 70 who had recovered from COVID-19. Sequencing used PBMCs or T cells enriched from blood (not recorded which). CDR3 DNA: TGTGCCAGCAGTCCTAGCTTCTACGAGCAGTACTTC. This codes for CASSPSFYEQYF.